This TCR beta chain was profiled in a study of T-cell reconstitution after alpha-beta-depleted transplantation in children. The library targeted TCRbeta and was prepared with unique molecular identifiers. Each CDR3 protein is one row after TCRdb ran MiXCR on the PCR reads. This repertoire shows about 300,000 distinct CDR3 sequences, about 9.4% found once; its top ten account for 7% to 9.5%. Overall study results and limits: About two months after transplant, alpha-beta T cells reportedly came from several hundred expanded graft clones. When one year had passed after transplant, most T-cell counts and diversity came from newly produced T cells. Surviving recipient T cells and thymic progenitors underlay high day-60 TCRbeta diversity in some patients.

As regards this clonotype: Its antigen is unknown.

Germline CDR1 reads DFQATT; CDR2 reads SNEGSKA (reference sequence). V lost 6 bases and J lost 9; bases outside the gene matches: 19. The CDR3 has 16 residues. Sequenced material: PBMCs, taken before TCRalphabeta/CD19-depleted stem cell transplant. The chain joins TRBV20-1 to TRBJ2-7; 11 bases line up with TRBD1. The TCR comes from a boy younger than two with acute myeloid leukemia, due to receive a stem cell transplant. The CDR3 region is CSATRAPGTGGRWQYF. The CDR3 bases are TGCAGTGCCACTAGGGCGCCCGGGACAGGGGGTCGATGGCAGTACTTC.